The T cell receptor (beta chain) described here comes from a study of beta chain features in type 1 diabetes. Overall study results and limits: Naive, central memory and Treg TCRB repertoires appeared more alike in patients than in healthy donors. More deletions and fewer insertions at VDJ junctions were found in patients with type 1 diabetes.

It was one heparinised blood draw, averaging around 120 mL, that each donor gave. Between the trimmed V and J ends, which lost 1 base and 6 bases, there was a span of 9 bases. Per the germline V gene, CDR1 is LNHNV and CDR2 is YYDKDF (reference sequence). The CDR3 covers 13 residues. As concerns this clone: The antigen remains undetermined.

TCRB transcripts that were expressed got sequenced, as all of the isolated RNA had been reverse transcribed. Samples drawn from stem cell-like memory T cells averaged around 910,000 reads. Generated by immunoSEQ multiplex PCR, the TCRdb table keeps only in-frame clones and is missing some. In the table there are tens of thousands of clones, 30% to 40% of which are singletons. The source material was stem cell memory CD4+ T cells from blood. This rearrangement joins TRBV15 to TRBJ1-2; TRBD1 is a possible D gene (5 bases). This receptor was obtained from a woman aged 18-29 years in good health. CDR3 region: CATSRVQGDGYTF. The CDR3 DNA reads TGTGCCACCAGCAGAGTCCAAGGGGATGGCTACACCTTC.